What follows are 5 T cell receptor beta chains derived from one specimen sequenced in a study of shared clonotypes between healthy human individuals. Repertoires were generated with immunoSEQ multiplex PCR, while TCRdb's copy carries only in-frame clones and drops some. The sample lists approximately 350,000 clones; over 65% were seen once. Sequencing was carried out using memory CD4+ T cells sorted from blood. Subset denoted: CD45RA-negative fraction. Source of these receptors: a man aged 30 to 45 in good health.

In this sample, this clone turned up once. The J gene is TRBJ2-7, the V gene TRBV4-3; 8 bases map to TRBD1. This CDR3 contains 15 residues. Germline trimming cut 6 bases from V and 3 bases from J; bases unmatched to any gene: 10. Germline V CDR1 and CDR2: LGHNA, YSLEER. The CDR3 spells CASRFSAGGVYEQYF. The CDR3 nucleotides read TGCGCCAGCAGATTTTCTGCAGGGGGCGTCTACGAGCAGTACTTC.

This clone was observed a single time. The chain employs TRBV7-6 and TRBJ2-5, with D perhaps matching TRBD2 (7 bases). Germline V lookup: CDR1 SGHVS, CDR2 FNYEAQ. The CDR3 is made up of 14 amino acids. Trimming pared 1 base from V and 6 bases from J, leaving 12 bases between. The CDR3 DNA sequence: TGTGCCAGCAGCTTAGGGGGAGGGGGAAAGACCCAGTACTTC. Amino acids: CASSLGGGGKTQYF.

This clone was counted a few times. This chain joins TRBV30 and TRBJ2-3, with a weak D call TRBD2 (6 bases). The CDR3 sequence is 15 residues long. V gave up 0 bases and J gave up 6 bases, with 16 bases separating them. Per germline, CDR1 GTSNPN and CDR2 SVGIG (reference sequence). The CDR3 protein is CAWSVRSGLPDTQYF. The CDR3 DNA reads as TGTGCCTGGAGTGTACGGAGCGGGTTGCCCGATACGCAGTATTTT.

This chain uses TRBV11-2 with TRBJ2-5; 8 nucleotides match TRBD1. CDR3 size: 14 residues. V lost 2 bases to trimming and J lost 4 bases; unmatched junction nucleotides: 3. Germline V CDR1 and CDR2: SGHAT, FQNNGV. DNA of the CDR3: TGTGCCAGCAGCTTACACCAGGGGGCAGAGACCCAGTACTTC. Amino acids: CASSLHQGAETQYF.

V is TRBV7-2 and J is TRBJ1-2, with TRBD1 as a possible D gene (6 bases). The CDR3 is 14 residues long. The germline CDR1 and CDR2 sequences are SGHTA and FQGNSA. The germline V and J ends were trimmed by 4 bases and 7 bases, with 16 bases remaining between them. CDR3 amino acids: CASSWTDALRGYTF. The CDR3 region has the DNA TGTGCCAGCAGCTGGACAGATGCTCTTCGTGGCTACACCTTC.